This T cell receptor (beta chain) comes out of a study of shared T cell receptors in the human thymus. Produced via immunoSEQ multiplex PCR; TCRdb's table is partial and in-frame only. The table shows over 650,000 clones, with around 87% occurring only once. Germline V gene sequence: CDR1 GTSNPN, CDR2 SVGIG (reference sequence). The length of the CDR3 is 18 residues. With 1 base removed from V and 0 bases from J, the gap between germline ends came to 19 bases. These data also formed part of another study, on human thymus T cells. Turning to that study: Having corrective surgery for congenital heart defects, healthy Finnish infants were the ones who donated. Thymus was obtained from resections taken during corrective heart surgery. In unrelated individuals, thymic repertoires overlapped highly, according to related research.

This chain joins TRBV30 and TRBJ2-1; the D gene is possibly TRBD1 (5 bases). The sequenced sample was thymocytes. This TCR was sampled from a boy under two years old with a congenital heart defect. CDR3 loop: CAWSARPPDRSSYNEQFF. The CDR3 DNA is TGTGCCTGGAGTGCCCGCCCCCCCGACAGAAGCTCCTACAATGAGCAGTTCTTC.